This section outlines one TCR beta chain sequence together with its context. This CDR3 has 13 amino acids. V was pared by 2 bases and J by 3 bases, with 4 bases between. Germline V gene sequence: CDR1 MNHEY, CDR2 SVGAGI. This sample is drawn from a study of T cells in tumors after PD-1 blockade. Study at large: A subset received ongoing vismodegib 150 mg daily alongside anti-PD-1 therapy. Tumor samples averaged about 26,000 templates (range roughly 500-99,264) and about 6,000 unique clonotypes.

Using immunoSEQ multiplex PCR, the repertoire was profiled, and TCRdb retains in-frame clones only, with some absent. The sample shows fewer than 7,000 clones, 60% to 80% of them seen only once. The gene calls are TRBV6-5 and TRBJ2-2; the D is unclear. The receptor comes from a human donor with basal cell carcinoma. The sequenced sample was tumor tissue, obtained before anti-PD-1 treatment. The CDR3 sequence is CASSYQDTGELFF. The DNA of the CDR3 is TGTGCCAGCAGTTACCAGGACACCGGGGAGCTGTTTTTT.